This note documents a single TCR beta chain sequence. What this receptor recognizes is not known. Base qualities are not provided; no much larger clone lies one nucleotide away. The cohort was made up of around 720 healthy bone marrow donors. At the time of sampling, all cohort members were nominally healthy, though unrecorded immune exposures were likely present. The donor tested CMV seropositive and was one of the 289 seropositive cohort members. Every donor gave a peripheral blood sample, and the peripheral blood mononuclear cells from that sample were used for TCR beta sequencing. Genomic DNA extraction from the blood cell samples was performed with the Qiagen DNeasy Blood Extraction Kit. Library preparation used the immunoSEQ multiplex PCR assay. A mixture of 60 forward primers for TCR Vbeta segments and 13 reverse primers for TCR Jbeta segments was used in the multiplex PCR. The CDR3 region of rearranged TCR beta genes was amplified from genomic DNA with a multiplex PCR assay. The Illumina HiSeq System was used to sequence the amplified TCR beta libraries as 87-base-pair reads. The authors processed their data as follows. A later analysis counted around 72 million unique TCR beta chains across the 650 to 700 repertoires, and some 12 million of these chains were shared by at least two donors. A nearest-neighbor algorithm error-corrected the raw reads and collapsed the reads into unique sequences, merging closely related sequences to remove PCR and sequencing errors. CDR3 sequences were aligned to IMGT reference sequences to assign V, D and J gene segments. For a sequence to be retained, a match of at least six nucleotides was required to both a V gene segment and a J gene segment. A rearrangement was called productive if the CDR3 had no stop codons and remained in frame with V and J, and every other rearrangement was called non-productive. Following IMGT convention, CDR3 was defined as the stretch from the second conserved V-encoded cysteine up to the conserved J-encoded phenylalanine. Sequences without an unambiguous match to a single V gene segment were excluded from the earlier analysis of 450 to 750 of the donors. In an earlier analysis of about 590 of the donors, a V segment was called functional when productive rearrangements were above 56.7%, and segregating when the standard deviation between donors exceeded 5%. A statistical classification framework was built to diagnose cytomegalovirus status from the catalog of TCR beta chain sequences. A later analysis assigned V and J genes by comparing TCR nucleotide sequences with IMGT/GENE-DB human TR gene sequences. A later analysis assigned CDR3 sequences and most-parsimonious VDJ recombination scenarios with the TCRdist pipeline. In a later analysis, each TCR beta chain was defined by its CDR3 amino acid sequence together with its V-gene family, and reads without a unique V-gene family were excluded. As a way to deal with suspected cross-contamination and a sequencing artifact, a later analysis dropped 640 or so nucleotide sequences that were highly shared and had low generation probability. In a later analysis, a clonal expansion index for each public chain was calculated from normalized within-repertoire ranks of inferred template counts. In a later analysis, generation probabilities were computed using a VDJ recombination model fitted to out-of-frame rearrangements, and the results were checked against IGoR. In a later analysis, hypergeometric tests were used to score TCR-TCR, TCR-HLA and TCR-CMV co-occurrence, with a repertoire-size bias correction applied to TCR pairs. To estimate false discovery rates, a later analysis permuted the HLA or CMV assignments 20 times. In a later analysis, co-occurring TCRs were grouped with DBSCAN, and TCRdist sequence similarity was added when clustering was performed within HLA-allele-positive subsets. Repertoires with fewer than 30,000 or more than 120,000 public chains, plus five repertoires with anomalous nucleotide sharing, were excluded from co-occurrence clustering. TCRdb mirrors the immuneACCESS table, restricted to in-frame sequences. Some clones are absent from its copies; in checked studies, under half trace to an unresolved V gene, and the reason for the others is unknown. The V and J calls and clone size were taken over from that table, and D and trimming were inferred from the DNA. This sample comprises about 120,000 clones, 65% to 75% of them detected only once. Around 4% of the sample rests with the top ten.

This specimen belongs to a study of cytomegalovirus exposure and HLA in healthy donors (dated by TCRdb to 2015 to 2018). For the study in its entirety: An earlier analysis of some 600 of the donors reported under 300 Gb of sequence data and around 100 million unique TCR beta sequences obtained from some 170 million T cells. An early release that covered more than 550 HLA-typed donors contained approximately 300 gigabases of sequencing data and tens of millions of unique TCR sequences. Of the roughly 400 genotyped donors, 75% to 85% were placed in the genetic ancestry cluster associated with self-reported Caucasian donors. The aim of the study was to test whether cataloging public T cell receptors could identify signatures of past pathogen exposure. The study profiled the T cell repertoires of hundreds of subjects by immunosequencing and related them to cytomegalovirus serostatus. Besides the first cohort of hundreds of subjects, a separate validation cohort made up of roughly 130 different subjects was used. To predict cytomegalovirus infection status, the study combined high-throughput TCR immunosequencing, statistical association of individual TCRs with disease status, and machine learning. A later analysis re-examined previously published TCR beta repertoires from just over 650 donors and added high-resolution HLA genotyping to investigate patterns of TCR occurrence. The later analysis used no new phenotypic data to find candidate immune exposures, relying instead on TCR beta sequences and their occurrence across donors. An earlier analysis of fewer than 750 of the donors used high-throughput TCR beta sequencing to judge whether each TCR beta V gene segment behaved as functional or pseudogenic. Donor age, sex, ethnicity and CMV serostatus were collected together with the repertoire data. Genome-wide SNP genotypes for about three fifths of the roughly 700 donors were used in a later genetic analysis, which treated that subset as a discovery cohort. Every repertoire in the discovery cohort had been generated on one and the same sequencing platform. HLA typing included class I and class II loci at four-digit resolution. The number of donors typed differed by locus, with about 620-630 for A, B, C, DRB1 and DQB1, roughly 520 for DQA1, 600 to 610 for DPA1, and some 440 for DPB1. Four or five DR-DQ haplotypes were handled as single units for association and clustering because linkage in the cohort was strong. Among some 410 genotyped donors of the cohort, an average of approximately 240,000 unique TCR beta nucleotide sequences was sequenced per donor, of which roughly 17% were non-productive.

General study outcomes and caveats: Only TCR beta chains were sequenced in this cohort, and the absence of alpha or paired-chain data limited detectable features. In a later analysis, the rate of TCR association differed among HLA loci, with DRB1 alleles having the most associated TCRs and HLA-C alleles having the fewest. The sequencing pipeline was judged likely to have produced a cluster of highly shared sequence variants as a technical artifact. Correlated functional status among segregating V segments might be attributable to linkage disequilibrium, but an unknown experimental factor could not be ruled out. An association between a missense DCLRE1C variant and V-gene and J-gene trimming of TCR beta chains was found in a later genetic analysis and replicated in an independent cohort. A further reported finding was that TCR beta sequences accurately predicted the HLA-A and HLA-B alleles for most subjects in the first cohort. It was suggested by the authors that the approach could potentially be generalized to other disease states and immunological phenotypes. Compared with equally common non-associated chains, HLA-associated TCR beta chains in a later analysis were more clonally expanded and had lower generation probabilities. Sequencing depth was assumed to be roughly uniform across donors in the presence/absence analyses, though that assumption may not hold. According to a later analysis, parvovirus B19, influenza, CMV and Epstein-Barr virus appeared linked to several top co-occurrence clusters. For the cohort, immune exposure information was limited to CMV serostatus. The earlier analysis of around 600 of the donors excluded seventeen rarely observed V segments, including chromosome 9 orphons, because counts were too low. The study gave a list of some 150 TCR beta chains associated with cytomegalovirus. In vitro tests confirmed that three of the cytomegalovirus-associated TCR beta chains recognize cytomegalovirus antigens. Broadly in line with IMGT annotations, most TCR beta V segments showed up in productive rearrangements about 87% or about 30% of the time in an earlier analysis of a few hundred of the donors. In both the original and validation cohorts, the classifier was reported to diagnose cytomegalovirus status with high specificity and sensitivity. HLA typing was unavailable for some donors at each locus, so association tests used only the typed subset. Most TCR sequences were seen in very few donors, while some public TCRs were found in many individuals. At a false discovery rate of 0.05, a later analysis linked 16,951 TCR beta sequences to specific HLA alleles. A later genetic analysis reported fewer N-insertions in productive TCRs among donors in an Asian-associated ancestry cluster than the roughly 700-donor mean. Assigning TCR associations to individual alleles was difficult when HLA alleles, especially DR and DQ, strongly co-occurred. A later analysis found that most CMV-associated TCR beta chains appeared HLA-restricted, with HLA associations seemingly driven largely by CMV exposure.

This TCR was sampled from a middle-aged man in good health and CMV-seropositive. Sequences were obtained from PBMCs.

The CDR3 loop reads CASSPNRAGNQPQHF. In nucleotides, the sequence is TGTGCCAGCTCACCTAACAGGGCTGGCAATCAGCCCCAGCATTTT. The chain employs TRBV18 and TRBJ1-5; 6 matching bases give a weak D call of TRBD1. Between the V and J ends, shortened by 3 bases and 2 bases respectively, the junction contains 11 bases. Inclusive of the bounding cysteine and phenylalanine, the CDR3 is 15 residues long. Only the CDR3 DNA stays, 45 bases, in frame from base 1. The germline V gene supplies CDR1 KGHSH and CDR2 LQKENI.